These 23 T cell receptor beta chains share one sample of origin, sequenced in a study of blood T cell repertoires in COVID-19 (dated by TCRdb to about 2020). The method behind the library was the immunoSEQ multiplex PCR assay. TCRdb obtained this table from immuneACCESS and retained in-frame rearrangements with V and J assigned. These tables miss some clones; where compared with another copy, unresolved V genes account for less than half of the shortfall, and the remainder is unexplained. Present in this sample are some 48,000 clones, over 75% of which were seen just once. Around 2.7% of the sample is held by the ten biggest clonotypes. The sample was peripheral blood. Receptors originate from a man aged 50-59 years with active COVID-19.

Written as DNA, the CDR3 is TGTGCCAGCAAGGACTCAGGGGTCTCTGGAAACACCATATATTTT. This codes for CASKDSGVSGNTIYF. The chain is built from TRBV6-6 and TRBJ1-3, with D possibly matching TRBD1 (6 bases). The length of the CDR3 is 15 residues. Trimming left V 7 bases short and J 0 bases short, with 13 bases between. Germline V lookup: CDR1 MNHNY, CDR2 SVGAGI (reference sequence).

The table lists this clone with a few counts. The chain is built from TRBV6-5 and TRBJ1-6; D ambiguous. V was cut by 0 bases and J by 5 bases, with 11 bases left in between. The CDR3 spans 16 residues. The germline CDR1 and CDR2 sequences are MNHEY and SVGAGI. CDR3 sequence reads: CASSYSAGRDNSPLHF. The CDR3 DNA reads TGTGCCAGCAGTTACTCCGCCGGGAGAGATAATTCACCCCTCCACTTT.

The chain is built from TRBV7-2 and TRBJ1-5; 9 bases are a match to TRBD1. V dropped 0 bases and J dropped 4; count of bases not matched to a gene: 1. Germline V lookup: CDR1 SGHTA, CDR2 FQGNSA. The CDR3 runs to 15 residues. This CDR3 is CASSLATGGNQPQHF. The CDR3 coding sequence is TGTGCCAGCAGCTTAGCGACAGGGGGTAATCAGCCCCAGCATTTT.

V is TRBV10-2 and J is TRBJ2-7, with D uncertain. This CDR3 is 11 amino acids long. Trimming took 6 bases from V and 4 from J, leaving 7 bases between them. Germline CDR1 is WSHSY and CDR2 is SAAADI. This CDR3 is CASRNEYEQYV. The CDR3 DNA follows: TGCGCCAGCAGGAATGAGTACGAGCAGTACGTC.

This chain uses TRBV7-8 with TRBJ1-3; 7 nucleotides align to TRBD1. The CDR3 sequence is 16 residues long. V lost 6 bases, J lost 0 bases, and 8 bases stayed unmatched. Germline V gene sequence: CDR1 SGHVS, CDR2 FQNEAQ. The CDR3: CASRTNRDSSGNTIYF. DNA of the CDR3: TGTGCCAGCAGGACTAACCGGGACAGCTCTGGAAACACCATATATTTT.

V is TRBV7-8 and J is TRBJ1-6; D possibly corresponds to TRBD1 (5 bases). The ends were cut back, 0 bases at V and 3 bases at J, with 12 bases in the middle. Germline CDR1 is SGHVS and CDR2 is FQNEAQ. The CDR3 is made up of 17 amino acids. The chain's CDR3 is CASSLAGGASYNSPLHF. DNA for the CDR3: TGTGCCAGCAGCTTAGCCGGCGGGGCAAGCTATAATTCACCCCTCCACTTT.

The chain uses TRBV9 and TRBJ2-1, with D possibly TRBD2 on 7 matching bases. This CDR3 region has 17 residues. V shed 1 base and J shed 5 bases, with 19 bases lying between them. CDR1 and CDR2 (germline): SGDLS, YYNGEE. CDR3 sequence: CASSVSWGASGDNEQFF. The DNA for the CDR3 is TGTGCCAGCAGCGTATCATGGGGGGCTAGCGGTGACAATGAGCAGTTCTTC.

The chain uses TRBV6-5 and TRBJ2-3, with a tentative D call TRBD2 (5 bases). Germline CDR1 MNHEY, CDR2 SVGAGI. V was shortened by 6 bases and J by 0 bases, with 7 bases between the two germline ends. The CDR3 is made up of 13 amino acids. The CDR3 protein is CASRSGSTDTQYF. In DNA, the CDR3 is TGTGCCAGCAGGAGCGGTAGCACAGATACGCAGTATTTT.

The V gene is TRBV11-2, the J gene TRBJ2-3; D gene uncertain. The CDR3 length is 12 residues. V was shortened by 5 bases and J by 2 bases, with 5 bases between the two germline ends. Germline lookup yields CDR1 SGHAT and CDR2 FQNNGV. The CDR3 sequence is CASSQNTDTQYF. The CDR3 region has the DNA TGTGCCAGCAGCCAGAACACAGATACGCAGTATTTT.

This chain links TRBV7-3 with TRBJ2-1; tentatively, D is TRBD1 (5 bases). Trimming removed 2 bases from V and 6 bases from J, with 5 bases in between. Germline loops: CDR1 SGHTA, CDR2 FQGTGA. This CDR3 is 12 amino acids long. CDR3 nucleotides: TGTGCCAGCAGCTTACAGGGCAATGAGCAGTTCTTC. Its translation is CASSLQGNEQFF. The variable domain in full, completed from reference TRBV7-3 and TRBJ2-1, reads GAGVSQTPSNKVTEKGKYVELRCDPISGHTALYWYRQSLGQGPEFLIYFQGTGAADDSGLPNDRFFAVRPEGSVSTLKIQRTERGDSAVYLCASSLQGNEQFFGPGTRLTVL.

The sample holds one count of this clone. J is TRBJ2-5 and V is TRBV7-2; tentatively, D is TRBD2 (5 bases). This CDR3 contains 11 residues. The germline V and J ends were trimmed by 7 bases and 9 bases, with 12 bases remaining between them. The germline gives CDR1 SGHTA, CDR2 FQGNSA. DNA for the CDR3: TGTGCCAGCACTCGGACGGAGGCCCAGTACTTC. It is translated as CASTRTEAQYF.

The chain links TRBV9 to TRBJ2-3, with TRBD1 as a possible D gene (5 bases). The CDR3 has 13 amino acids. From germline, CDR1 is SGDLS and CDR2 YYNGEE. Trimming left V 3 bases short and J 9 bases short, with 14 bases between. The CDR3 protein is CASSAVPGKTQYF. In nucleotides, the CDR3 is TGTGCCAGCAGCGCCGTCCCAGGGAAGACGCAGTATTTT.

This clone is a singleton in its sample. The V and J genes are TRBV19 and TRBJ1-5; D unresolved. The CDR3 sequence is 12 residues long. Germline-derived CDR1 and CDR2 are LNHDA and SQIVND (reference sequence). Between the trimmed V and J ends, which lost 6 bases and 3 bases, there was a span of 6 bases. CDR3 DNA sequence: TGTGCCAGTAGGGACTTCAATCAGCCCCAGCATTTT. This sequence encodes CASRDFNQPQHF.

The chain recombines TRBV10-3 with TRBJ2-3; TRBD2 matches at 13 bases. With V trimmed by 6 bases and J by 4 bases, 4 bases remained unmatched. This CDR3 has 15 amino acids. Germline CDR1 and CDR2: ENHRY and SYGVKD. The CDR3 DNA is TGTGCCATCAGGGGGGGACTAGCGGGGTCAGATACGCAGTATTTT. Protein: CAIRGGLAGSDTQYF.

The rearrangement links TRBV23-1 to TRBJ2-2; D is uncertain. TRBV23-1 is noted as an ORF with a role that remains uncertain. This CDR3 is built from 15 residues. With 4 bases removed from V and 6 bases from J, the gap between germline ends came to 15 bases. The CDR3 sequence is CASSPPRKVAGELFF. CDR3 DNA: TGCGCCAGCAGTCCCCCCAGGAAGGTAGCCGGGGAGCTGTTTTTT.

In this sample, this clone turned up a few times. The chain uses TRBV14 and TRBJ1-2; maybe TRBD1 (6 bases). Germline loops: CDR1 SGHDN, CDR2 FVKESK. Trimming took 4 bases from V and 4 from J, leaving 10 bases between them. This CDR3 has 13 residues. CDR3 amino acids: CASSPTGIYGYTF. The CDR3 nucleotides are TGTGCCAGCAGCCCTACAGGGATCTATGGCTACACCTTC.

This chain uses TRBV11-3 with TRBJ2-4; D is possibly TRBD1 (6 bases). The CDR3 loop spans 16 amino acids. CDR1 and CDR2 from the germline V gene are SGHNT and YENEEA. Trimming left V 3 bases short and J 0 bases short, with 12 bases between. The CDR3 reads CASSLETGLAKNIQYF. The CDR3 bases are TGTGCCAGCAGCTTGGAGACAGGCCTAGCCAAAAACATTCAGTACTTC.

V gene TRBV19 combines with J gene TRBJ1-5, with TRBD1 as a possible D gene (5 bases). From germline, CDR1 is LNHDA and CDR2 SQIVND (reference sequence). Trimming took off 5 bases at V and 6 bases at J, with 14 bases between the two ends. The CDR3 has 14 residues. The CDR3, as DNA: TGTGCCAGTAGTGTTCCCGGGGGGAGTCAGCCCCAGCATTTT. Translated: CASSVPGGSQPQHF.

The V and J genes are TRBV11-3 and TRBJ2-3; 12 positions match TRBD2. Germline CDR1 is SGHNT and CDR2 is YENEEA. The CDR3 has 18 residues. Trimming removed 4 bases from V and 5 bases from J; junction bases left unmatched: 13. In nucleotides, the CDR3 is TGTGCCAGCAGCTACCAAGGTGGACTAGCGGGGCTCAAAGATACGCAGTATTTT. Its protein product is CASSYQGGLAGLKDTQYF.

The chain is built from TRBV2 and TRBJ1-2, with 7 bases that match TRBD1. Germline CDR1 and CDR2: SNHLY and FYNNEI. The V and J ends lost 4 bases and 4 bases, in that order; junction bases with no gene match: 6. The CDR3 is 14 residues long. The chain's CDR3 is CASSALTGFYGYTF. The CDR3 DNA sequence: TGTGCCAGCAGTGCCCTGACAGGGTTCTATGGCTACACCTTC.

The genes are TRBV6-2 or TRBV6-3 and TRBJ1-5; D uncertain. The V and J ends lost 5 bases and 11 bases respectively, with 10 bases between them. Germline-derived CDR1 and CDR2 are MNHEY and SVGEGT. CDR3 size: 11 residues. In nucleotides, the CDR3 is TGTGCCAGCAGTACTCCCCCGTCCCAGCATTTT. Translated: CASSTPPSQHF.

This chain joins TRBV30 and TRBJ2-1; 7 bases are shared with TRBD1. Germline CDR1 GTSNPN, CDR2 SVGIG (reference sequence). Losses at the gene ends were 3 bases for V and 13 bases for J; bases not matched to a gene: 9. The CDR3 loop spans 12 amino acids. CDR3 sequence: CAWRGGGAAQFF. CDR3 nucleotide sequence: TGTGCCTGGAGAGGGGGCGGAGCTGCACAGTTCTTC.

CDR3 residues: CASKTPGYWGDEQFF. The CDR3 DNA follows: TGTGCCAGCAAAACACCCGGGTATTGGGGCGATGAGCAGTTCTTC. This chain uses TRBV27 with TRBJ2-1; possible D gene TRBD1, 5 bases. The germline CDR1 and CDR2 sequences are MNHEY and SMNVEV (reference sequence). The CDR3 covers 15 residues. V was cut by 7 bases and J by 8 bases, with 21 bases left in between.